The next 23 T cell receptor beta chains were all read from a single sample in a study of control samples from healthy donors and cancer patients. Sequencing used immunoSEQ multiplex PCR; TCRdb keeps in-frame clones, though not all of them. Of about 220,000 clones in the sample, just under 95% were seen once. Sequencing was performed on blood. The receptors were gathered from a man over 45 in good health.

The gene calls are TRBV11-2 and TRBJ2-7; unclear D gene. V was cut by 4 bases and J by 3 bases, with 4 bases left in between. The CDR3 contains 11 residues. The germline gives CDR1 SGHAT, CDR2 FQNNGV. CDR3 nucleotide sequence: TGTGCCAGCAGCTCCTACTACGAGCAGTACTTC. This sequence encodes CASSSYYEQYF.

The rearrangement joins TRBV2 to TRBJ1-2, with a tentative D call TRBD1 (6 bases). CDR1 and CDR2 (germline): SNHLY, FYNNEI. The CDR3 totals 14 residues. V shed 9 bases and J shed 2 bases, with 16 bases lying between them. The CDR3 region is CARRRTASNYGYTF. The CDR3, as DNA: TGTGCCAGAAGAAGGACAGCGTCGAACTATGGCTACACCTTC.

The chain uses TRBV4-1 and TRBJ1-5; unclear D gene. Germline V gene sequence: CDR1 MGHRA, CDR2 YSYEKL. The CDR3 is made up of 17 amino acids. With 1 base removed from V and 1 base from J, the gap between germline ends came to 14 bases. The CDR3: CASSQVSPEASNQPQHF. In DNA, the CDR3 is TGCGCCAGCAGCCAAGTATCTCCGGAGGCAAGCAATCAGCCCCAGCATTTT.

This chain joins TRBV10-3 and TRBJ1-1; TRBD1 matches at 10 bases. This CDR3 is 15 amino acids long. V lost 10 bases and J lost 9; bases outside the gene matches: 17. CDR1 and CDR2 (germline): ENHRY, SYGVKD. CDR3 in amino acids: CATFSPGQGIRKAFF. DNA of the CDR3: TGTGCCACGTTTTCTCCGGGACAGGGGATCAGGAAAGCTTTCTTT.

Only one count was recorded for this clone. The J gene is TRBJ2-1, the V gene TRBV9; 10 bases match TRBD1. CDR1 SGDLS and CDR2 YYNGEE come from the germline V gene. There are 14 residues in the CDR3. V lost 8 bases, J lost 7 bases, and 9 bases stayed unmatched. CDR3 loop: CASNRDRGRNEQFF. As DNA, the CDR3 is TGTGCCAGTAACCGGGACAGGGGTCGGAATGAGCAGTTCTTC. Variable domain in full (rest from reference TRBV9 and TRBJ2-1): DSGVTQTPKHLITATGQRVTLRCSPRSGDLSVYWYQQSLDQGLQFLIQYYNGEERAKGNILERFSAQQFPDLHSELNLSSLELGDSALYFCASNRDRGRNEQFFGPGTRLTVL.

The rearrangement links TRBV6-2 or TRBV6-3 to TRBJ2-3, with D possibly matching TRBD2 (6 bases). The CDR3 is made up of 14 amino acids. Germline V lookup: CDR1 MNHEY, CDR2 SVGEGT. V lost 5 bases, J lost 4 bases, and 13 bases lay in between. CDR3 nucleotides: TGTGCCAGCAGTACGACTAGGCAGGCAGATACGCAGTATTTT. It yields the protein CASSTTRQADTQYF.

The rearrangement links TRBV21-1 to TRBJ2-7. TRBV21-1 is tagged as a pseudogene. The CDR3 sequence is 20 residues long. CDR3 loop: CASSSWGGTASRLTSYEQYV. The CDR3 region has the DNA TGTGCCAGCAGCTCTTGGGGGGGGACAGCATCTCGACTGACCTCCTACGAGCAGTACGTC.

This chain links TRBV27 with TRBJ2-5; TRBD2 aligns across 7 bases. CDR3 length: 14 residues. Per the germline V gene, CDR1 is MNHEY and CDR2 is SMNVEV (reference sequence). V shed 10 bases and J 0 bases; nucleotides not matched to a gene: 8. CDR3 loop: CATSLGGYQETQYF. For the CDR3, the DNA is TGTGCCACCTCCTTGGGAGGGTACCAAGAGACCCAGTACTTC.

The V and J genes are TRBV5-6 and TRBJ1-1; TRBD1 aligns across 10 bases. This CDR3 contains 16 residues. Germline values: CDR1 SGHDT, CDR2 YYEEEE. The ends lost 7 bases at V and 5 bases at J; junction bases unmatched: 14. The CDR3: CASWRMTGGAFTEAFF. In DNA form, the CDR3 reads TGTGCCAGCTGGCGGATGACAGGGGGCGCGTTTACTGAAGCTTTCTTT.

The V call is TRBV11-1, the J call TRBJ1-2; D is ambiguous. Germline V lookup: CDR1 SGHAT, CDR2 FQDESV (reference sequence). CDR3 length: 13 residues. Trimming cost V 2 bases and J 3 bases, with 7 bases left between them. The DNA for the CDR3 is TGTGCCAGCAGCTTACGGGAAGACTATGGCTACACCTTC. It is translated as CASSLREDYGYTF.

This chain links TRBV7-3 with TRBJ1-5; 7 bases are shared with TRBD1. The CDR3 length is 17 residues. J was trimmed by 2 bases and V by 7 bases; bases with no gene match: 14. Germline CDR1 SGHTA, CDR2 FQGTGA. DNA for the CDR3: TGTGCCAGCACACAGGGGTGGAGGGATATTGGCAATCAGCCCCAGCATTTT. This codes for CASTQGWRDIGNQPQHF.

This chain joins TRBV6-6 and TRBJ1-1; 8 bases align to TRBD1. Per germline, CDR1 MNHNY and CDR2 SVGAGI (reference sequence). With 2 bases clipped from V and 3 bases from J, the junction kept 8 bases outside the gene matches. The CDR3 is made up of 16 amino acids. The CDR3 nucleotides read TGTGCCAGCAGTTACCCTCGGGCAGGGGGCGACACTGAAGCTTTCTTT. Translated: CASSYPRAGGDTEAFF.

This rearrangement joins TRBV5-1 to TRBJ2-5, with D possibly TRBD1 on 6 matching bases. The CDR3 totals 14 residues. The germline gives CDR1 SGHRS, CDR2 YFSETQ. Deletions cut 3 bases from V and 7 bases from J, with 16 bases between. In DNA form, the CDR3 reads TGCGCCAGCAGCTATGACAGGTCGCTTTGGACCCAGTACTTC. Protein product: CASSYDRSLWTQYF.

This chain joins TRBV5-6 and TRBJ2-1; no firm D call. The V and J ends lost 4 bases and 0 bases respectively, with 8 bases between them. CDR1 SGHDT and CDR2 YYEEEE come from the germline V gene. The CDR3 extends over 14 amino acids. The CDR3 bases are TGTGCCAGCAGCCCCGGGTCCTCCTACAATGAGCAGTTCTTC. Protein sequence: CASSPGSSYNEQFF.

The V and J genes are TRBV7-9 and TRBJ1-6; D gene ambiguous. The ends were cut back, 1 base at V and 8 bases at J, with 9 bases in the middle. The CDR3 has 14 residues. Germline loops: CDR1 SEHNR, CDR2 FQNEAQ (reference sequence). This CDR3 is CASSLEGEYSPLHF. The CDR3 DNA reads TGTGCCAGCAGCTTAGAGGGCGAGTATTCACCCCTCCACTTT.

CDR3: CASSDGLAGSTDTQYF. CDR3 in DNA: TGCGCCAGCAGTGACGGACTAGCGGGGAGCACAGATACGCAGTATTTT. V gene TRBV10-1 combines with J gene TRBJ2-3, with 12 bases that match TRBD2. Germline trimming cut 3 bases from V and 0 bases from J; bases unmatched to any gene: 1. In germline, CDR1 is WNHNN, CDR2 SYGVQD (reference sequence). The CDR3 runs to 16 residues.

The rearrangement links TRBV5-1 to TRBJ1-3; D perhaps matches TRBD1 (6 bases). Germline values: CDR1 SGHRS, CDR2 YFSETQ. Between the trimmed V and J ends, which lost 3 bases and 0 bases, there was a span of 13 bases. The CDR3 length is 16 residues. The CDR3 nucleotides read TGCGCCAGCAGCTCAGCCGGGACAAACTCTGGAAACACCATATATTTT. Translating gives CASSSAGTNSGNTIYF.

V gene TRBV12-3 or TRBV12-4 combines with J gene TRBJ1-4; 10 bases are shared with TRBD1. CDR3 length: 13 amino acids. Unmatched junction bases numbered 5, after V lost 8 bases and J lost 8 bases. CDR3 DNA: TGTGCCAGCGGGCGGGACAGGGGAGAAAAACTGTTTTTT. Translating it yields CASGRDRGEKLFF.

CDR3 protein: CSAPRRGEAFF. CDR3 nucleotide sequence: TGCAGTGCTCCACGACGGGGAGAAGCTTTCTTT. V usage is TRBV20-1 and J usage is TRBJ1-1, with D unclear. V was pared by 5 bases and J by 8 bases, with 12 bases between. This CDR3 has 11 amino acids. Germline V lookup: CDR1 DFQATT, CDR2 SNEGSKA (reference sequence).

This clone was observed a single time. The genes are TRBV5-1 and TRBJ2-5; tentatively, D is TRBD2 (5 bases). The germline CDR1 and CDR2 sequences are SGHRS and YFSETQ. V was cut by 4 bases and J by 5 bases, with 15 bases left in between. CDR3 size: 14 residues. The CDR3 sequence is CASSPTVSGETQYF. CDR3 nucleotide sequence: TGCGCCAGCAGCCCAACGGTGTCGGGGGAGACCCAGTACTTC.

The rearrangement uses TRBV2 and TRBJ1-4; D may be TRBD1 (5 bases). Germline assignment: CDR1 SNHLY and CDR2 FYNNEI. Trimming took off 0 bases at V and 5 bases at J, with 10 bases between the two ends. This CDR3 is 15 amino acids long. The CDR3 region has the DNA TGTGCCAGCAGTGAAGCCGGGACTCTAAATGAAAAACTGTTTTTT. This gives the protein CASSEAGTLNEKLFF.

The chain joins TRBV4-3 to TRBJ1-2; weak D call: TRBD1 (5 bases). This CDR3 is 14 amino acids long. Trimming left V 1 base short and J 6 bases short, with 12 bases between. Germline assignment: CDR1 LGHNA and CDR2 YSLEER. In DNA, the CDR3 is TGCGCCAGCAGCCAAGGCAGGGAGGGAGATGGCTACACCTTC. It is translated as CASSQGREGDGYTF.

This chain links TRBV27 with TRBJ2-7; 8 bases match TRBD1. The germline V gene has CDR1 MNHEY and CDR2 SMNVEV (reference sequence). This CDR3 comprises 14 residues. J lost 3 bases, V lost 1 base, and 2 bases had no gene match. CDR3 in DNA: TGTGCCAGCAGTTTATTGGGACAGGACTACGAGCAGTACTTC. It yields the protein CASSLLGQDYEQYF.